These 15 T cell receptor beta chains came from one sample sequenced in a study of shared clonotypes between healthy human individuals. TCRdb's table, derived via immunoSEQ multiplex PCR, lists solely in-frame clones and lacks some. The sample records about 1.5 million clones, approximately 98% being singletons. Sequenced: naive CD4+ T cells sorted from blood. Subset in this sample: CD45RA+ positively selected. The receptors come from a man aged 30 to 39 in good health.

This sequence joins TRBV27 and TRBJ1-1; D ambiguous. V was shortened by 6 bases and J by 1 base, with 12 bases between the two germline ends. Germline V gene data show CDR1 as MNHEY and CDR2 as SMNVEV (reference sequence). The CDR3 is made up of 14 amino acids. CDR3 sequence reads: CASSPLWTNTEAFF. CDR3 nucleotide sequence: TGTGCCAGCAGCCCTCTTTGGACGAACACTGAAGCTTTCTTT.

The rearrangement uses TRBV9 and TRBJ2-7, with a possible D match to TRBD1 (5 bases). Germline CDR1 reads SGDLS; CDR2 reads YYNGEE. V was cut by 0 bases and J by 3 bases, with 16 bases left in between. The CDR3 extends over 16 amino acids. The chain's CDR3 is CASSVGGRLGNYEQYF. CDR3 nucleotides: TGTGCCAGCAGCGTAGGGGGCCGACTGGGGAACTACGAGCAGTACTTC.

The V gene is TRBV6-1, the J gene TRBJ2-1, with TRBD2 as a possible D gene (6 bases). V lost 7 bases to trimming and J lost 7 bases, with 17 bases between them. Germline V gene data show CDR1 as MNHNS and CDR2 as SASEGT. There are 14 residues in the CDR3. The CDR3 loop is CASKGGTGWNEQFF. The CDR3 DNA reads TGTGCCAGCAAAGGCGGGACCGGGTGGAATGAGCAGTTCTTC.

The rearrangement uses TRBV15 and TRBJ2-7; D could derive from TRBD1 or TRBD2 (5 bases each). The CDR3 has 13 residues. CDR1 and CDR2 (germline): LNHNV, YYDKDF (reference sequence). Trimming stripped 5 bases from V and 0 bases from J, with 8 bases between. Here the CDR3 DNA reads TGTGCCACCAGCGGGGACCCCTCCTACGAGCAGTACTTC. It specifies CATSGDPSYEQYF.

The chain is built from TRBV15 and TRBJ1-5, with a weak D call TRBD1 (5 bases). The CDR3 is 17 residues long. In germline, CDR1 is LNHNV, CDR2 YYDKDF (reference sequence). V lost 3 bases and J lost 0, with 15 bases in between. The CDR3 sequence is CATSSWGGEYSNQPQHF. The DNA for the CDR3 is TGTGCCACCAGCAGTTGGGGGGGAGAATATAGCAATCAGCCCCAGCATTTT.

This chain joins TRBV10-3 and TRBJ2-1; 9 bases line up with TRBD2. The CDR3 is 15 residues long. V lost 6 bases and J lost 5; bases outside the gene matches: 8. Germline V gene lookup returns CDR1 ENHRY and CDR2 SYGVKD. The CDR3 reads CAISGRGGPDNEQFF. For the CDR3, the DNA is TGTGCCATCAGCGGGCGGGGGGGCCCCGACAATGAGCAGTTCTTC.

The chain is built from TRBV7-9 and TRBJ2-7; 8 nucleotides agree with TRBD1. This CDR3 is 15 amino acids long. Germline V gene sequence: CDR1 SEHNR, CDR2 FQNEAQ (reference sequence). Trimming at V came to 3 bases and at J to 3 bases, leaving 7 bases not matched to a gene. The CDR3 region is CASSFRGQEIYEQYF. CDR3 sequence (DNA): TGTGCCAGCAGCTTTCGGGGACAGGAGATCTACGAGCAGTACTTC.

As DNA, the CDR3 is TGTGCCACCAGCAGAGGAGCGGGCAGTCCTCAAGAGACCCAGTACTTC. Encoded protein: CATSRGAGSPQETQYF. The gene calls are TRBV15 and TRBJ2-5; D is possibly TRBD2 (6 bases). V lost 1 base to trimming and J lost 2 bases, with 14 bases between them. The CDR3 totals 16 residues. Germline V gene lookup returns CDR1 LNHNV and CDR2 YYDKDF (reference sequence).

The rearrangement joins TRBV7-8 to TRBJ2-7; TRBD2 matches at 9 bases. This CDR3 contains 17 residues. CDR1 and CDR2 (germline): SGHVS, FQNEAQ. J lost 1 base, V lost 1 base, and 8 bases had no gene match. CDR3 protein: CASSLVAGLASSYEQYF. Here the CDR3 DNA reads TGTGCCAGCAGCTTAGTGGCCGGACTAGCGTCTTCCTACGAGCAGTACTTC.

Note on this clone: Other DNA variants within this sample encode the same CDR3. This chain links TRBV5-1 with TRBJ2-7, with TRBD1 identical over 7 bases. Trimming took 0 bases from V and 3 from J; bases not matched to a gene: 3. In germline, CDR1 is SGHRS, CDR2 YFSETQ. The CDR3 loop spans 14 amino acids. CDR3 sequence: CASSLDPGGYEQYF. The CDR3 DNA sequence: TGCGCCAGCAGCTTGGACCCAGGGGGCTACGAGCAGTACTTC.

The chain is built from TRBV5-5 and TRBJ1-3; no clear D. This CDR3 contains 14 residues. Germline CDR1 reads SGHKS; CDR2 reads YYEKEE (reference sequence). Trimming cost V 0 bases and J 2 bases, with 6 bases left between them. CDR3 in DNA: TGTGCCAGCAGCTTGGGGGAAGCTGGAAACACCATATATTTT. Translation: CASSLGEAGNTIYF. Combining the CDR3 with reference TRBV5-5 and TRBJ1-3 gives the whole variable domain DAGVTQSPTHLIKTRGQQVTLRCSPISGHKSVSWYQQVLGQGPQFIFQYYEKEERGRGNFPDRFSARQFPNYSSELNVNALLLGDSALYLCASSLGEAGNTIYFGEGSWLTVV.

The chain recombines TRBV4-3 with TRBJ2-1; 9 nucleotides line up with TRBD2. This CDR3 spans 18 amino acids. Germline V gene sequence: CDR1 LGHNA, CDR2 YSLEER. J was trimmed by 6 bases and V by 3 bases; bases with no gene match: 15. The CDR3 coding sequence is TGCGCCAGCAGCCAGGGAAGGGGTAGCGGGAGACAAACCAATGAGCAGTTCTTC. Translated: CASSQGRGSGRQTNEQFF.

This clone was seen ten or more times. The rearrangement uses TRBV6-4 and TRBJ2-6; 7 bases agree with TRBD1. This CDR3 contains 16 residues. Germline V lookup: CDR1 MRHNA, CDR2 SNTAGT. After removal of 0 bases from V and 2 bases from J, the junction contained 1 base not matched to a gene. The CDR3 region has the DNA TGTGCCAGCAGTGACTCAGGGGGCGCTGGGGCCAACGTCCTGACTTTC. Protein product: CASSDSGGAGANVLTF.

This sequence joins TRBV4-1 and TRBJ2-3; the match to TRBD2 covers 11 bases. Germline V CDR1 and CDR2: MGHRA, YSYEKL. The CDR3 contains 17 residues. V was pared by 1 base and J by 2 bases, with 5 bases of the junction left unmatched. CDR3 nucleotide sequence: TGCGCCAGCAGCCAAGCCGGGACTAGCGGACACACAGATACGCAGTATTTT. Amino acid sequence: CASSQAGTSGHTDTQYF.

The J gene is TRBJ2-5, the V gene TRBV18, with 8 nucleotides matching TRBD2. The length of the CDR3 is 15 residues. V trimming: 6 bases; J trimming: 5 bases; junction bases outside the gene matches: 11. Germline CDR1 KGHSH, CDR2 LQKENI. CDR3 coding DNA: TGTGCCAGCTCTTACGGCGGGAGGCAAGCGGAGACCCAGTACTTC. This codes for CASSYGGRQAETQYF.